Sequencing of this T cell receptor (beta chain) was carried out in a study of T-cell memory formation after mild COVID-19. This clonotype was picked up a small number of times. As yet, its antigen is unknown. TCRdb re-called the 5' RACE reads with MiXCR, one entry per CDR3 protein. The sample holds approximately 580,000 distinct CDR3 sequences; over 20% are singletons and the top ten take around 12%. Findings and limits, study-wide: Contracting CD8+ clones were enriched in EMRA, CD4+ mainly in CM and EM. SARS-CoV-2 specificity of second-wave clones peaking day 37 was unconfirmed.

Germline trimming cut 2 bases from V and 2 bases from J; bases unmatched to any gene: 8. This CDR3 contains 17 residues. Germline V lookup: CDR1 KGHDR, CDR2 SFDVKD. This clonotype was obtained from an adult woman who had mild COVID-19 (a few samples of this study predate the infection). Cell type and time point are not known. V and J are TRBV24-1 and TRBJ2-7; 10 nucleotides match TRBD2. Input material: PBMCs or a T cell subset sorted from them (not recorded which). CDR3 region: CATSDSSQAGGPYEQYF. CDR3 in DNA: TGTGCCACCAGTGATTCCTCCCAAGCGGGAGGGCCCTACGAGCAGTACTTC.